Below, 29 T cell receptor beta chains from the same sample are listed, as sequenced in a study of T cells in Graves' hyperthyroidism and ophthalmopathy. TCR beta CDR3 regions were amplified from RNA transcripts. The primer set for the first-round RT-PCR of the TCR CDR3 was HTBI. One entry per CDR3 protein results from TCRdb running MiXCR on the multiplex PCR reads. The sample shows around 490,000 distinct CDR3 sequences, 15% to 20% of them seen only once. The specimen was blood. These receptors came from a man in his forties or fifties with Graves' ophthalmopathy.

This clonotype was observed a handful of times. The chain is built from TRBV18 and TRBJ2-3; 8 nucleotides agree with TRBD2. The CDR3 runs to 16 residues. With 2 bases clipped from V and 4 bases from J, the junction kept 8 bases outside the gene matches. Germline loops: CDR1 KGHSH, CDR2 LQKENI. CDR3 nucleotide sequence: TGTGCCAGCTCACCATCGGACGGGGGGGATTCAGATACGCAGTATTTT. This encodes CASSPSDGGDSDTQYF.

This clonotype was counted only a few times. This chain joins TRBV5-1 and TRBJ2-5, with no clear D. CDR1 SGHRS and CDR2 YFSETQ come from the germline V gene. V lost 2 bases and J lost 0, with 11 bases in between. CDR3 length: 15 residues. The CDR3 protein is CASSFAGRNQETQYF. The CDR3 DNA sequence: TGCGCCAGCAGCTTCGCTGGTAGAAACCAAGAGACCCAGTACTTC. The entire variable domain, with the rest obtained from reference TRBV5-1 and TRBJ2-5, is as follows: KAGVTQTPRYLIKTRGQQVTLSCSPISGHRSVSWYQQTPGQGLQFLFEYFSETQRNKGNFPGRFSGRQFSNSRSEMNVSTLELGDSALYLCASSFAGRNQETQYFGPGTRLLVL.

The genes are TRBV20-1 and TRBJ2-1; maybe TRBD1 (5 bases). Trimming removed 6 bases from V and 4 bases from J, with 7 bases in between. CDR1 and CDR2 (germline): DFQATT, SNEGSKA (reference sequence). The CDR3 is 11 residues long. The CDR3 region is CSARQYNEQFF. The CDR3 region has the DNA TGCAGTGCCCGACAGTACAATGAGCAGTTCTTC.

This clonotype was detected many times. This rearrangement joins TRBV11-2 to TRBJ2-5; D is unresolved. The length of the CDR3 is 13 residues. CDR1 SGHAT and CDR2 FQNNGV come from the germline V gene. V dropped 5 bases and J dropped 7 bases, with 14 bases sitting between them. The CDR3 is CASSETRFGTQYF. CDR3 DNA sequence: TGTGCCAGCAGCGAGACCCGATTCGGGACCCAGTACTTC.

This clonotype was found many times. The rearrangement joins TRBV28 to TRBJ1-1; 7 bases agree with TRBD1. Germline CDR1 MDHEN, CDR2 SYDVKM. The trim removed 4 bases at V and 5 bases at J, leaving 7 bases unmatched. This CDR3 region has 14 residues. The CDR3 loop is CASSSTTGWTEAFF. CDR3 coding DNA: TGTGCCAGCAGTTCAACGACAGGGTGGACTGAAGCTTTCTTT.

A note on this clonotype: A much larger clone is a single base away; this may be a read error. The chain has TRBV6-5 and TRBJ2-7; no reliable D call. CDR3 size: 11 residues. Germline CDR1 is MNHEY and CDR2 is SVGAGI. The CDR3 sequence is CASRYFYEQYF. The CDR3 DNA sequence: TGTGCCAGCAGATACTTCTACGAGCAGTACTTC.

V and J are TRBV11-2 and TRBJ2-2, with 8 bases aligning to TRBD2. This CDR3 comprises 17 residues. V lost 4 bases, J lost 1 base, and 8 bases stayed unmatched. Germline CDR1 is SGHAT and CDR2 is FQNNGV. The CDR3 reads CASSSSRGAQNTGELFF. CDR3 bases: TGTGCCAGCAGCTCCTCGCGGGGGGCCCAGAACACCGGGGAGCTGTTTTTT.

This clonotype was seen a few times. The V gene is TRBV5-4, the J gene TRBJ1-2, with D hard to call. Germline V gene sequence: CDR1 SGHNT, CDR2 YYREEE (reference sequence). This CDR3 contains 16 residues. The germline V and J ends were trimmed by 5 bases and 0 bases, with 17 bases remaining between them. The CDR3 here is CASSSPRRKANYGYTF. CDR3 in DNA: TGTGCCAGCAGTTCCCCCCGACGGAAAGCTAACTATGGCTACACCTTC.

Concerning this clonotype itself: One junction end disagrees with the germline gene, perhaps due to a read error. The V and J genes are TRBV12-3 or TRBV12-4 and TRBJ1-6; D might be TRBD1 (5 bases). This CDR3 contains 12 residues. CDR3 bases: TGTGCCAGCAGGTTAGGGGCATCACCCCTCCACTTT. Translated: CASRLGASPLHF.

Only a few counts were recorded for this clonotype. The chain recombines TRBV30 with TRBJ2-2; 8 bases map to TRBD1. The V gene's germline CDR1 is GTSNPN and CDR2 SVGIG (reference sequence). V was pared by 1 base and J by 1 base, with 2 bases of the junction left unmatched. CDR3 length equals 15 residues. The CDR3, as DNA: TGTGCCTGGAGTGCCGGGACAGGGAACACCGGGGAGCTGTTTTTT. Amino acids: CAWSAGTGNTGELFF. Supplemented by reference TRBV30 and TRBJ2-2, the full variable domain reads SQTIHQWPATLVQPVGSPLSLECTVEGTSNPNLYWYRQAAGRGLQLLFYSVGIGQISSEVPQNLSASRPQDRQFILSSKKLLLSDSGFYLCAWSAGTGNTGELFFGEGSRLTVL.

This clonotype was counted at least ten times. This chain links TRBV6-5 with TRBJ1-1; maybe TRBD1 (5 bases). Germline values: CDR1 MNHEY, CDR2 SVGAGI. V was trimmed by 0 bases and J by 8 bases, leaving 13 bases between them. The CDR3 totals 14 residues. The CDR3 DNA is TGTGCCAGCAGTTACTCCGACCTGGAGGGGGAAGCTTTCTTT. This codes for CASSYSDLEGEAFF.

Turning to this clonotype: A much larger clonotype is one base distant, so this may be a read error. The chain carries TRBV10-3 and TRBJ1-5; no firm D call. From germline, CDR1 is ENHRY and CDR2 SYGVKD. Trimming stripped 3 bases from V and 4 bases from J, with 7 bases between. CDR3 length equals 13 residues. In DNA form, the CDR3 reads TGTGCCATCAGTGACTTAGAGAATCAGCCCCAGCATTTT. Amino acids: CAISDLENQPQHF.

The chain employs TRBV7-6 and TRBJ2-5; TRBD2 matches at 11 bases. CDR1 is SGHVS and CDR2 is FNYEAQ in the germline V gene. CDR3 size: 15 residues. Trimming removed 4 bases from V and 3 bases from J; junction bases left unmatched: 4. CDR3 nucleotides: TGTGCCAGCAGCTCCGGACTAGCGGGCAAAGAGACCCAGTACTTC. Amino acids: CASSSGLAGKETQYF.

The chain recombines TRBV19 with TRBJ2-1; unclear D gene. This CDR3 spans 13 amino acids. CDR1 LNHDA and CDR2 SQIVND come from the germline V gene (reference sequence). V dropped 1 base and J dropped 5 bases, with 6 bases sitting between them. The CDR3 DNA reads as TGTGCCAGTAGTATAGGGCAGAACAATGAGCAGTTCTTC. The encoded protein is CASSIGQNNEQFF. Using reference TRBV19 and TRBJ2-1 for the parts outside the CDR3, the full variable domain is DGGITQSPKYLFRKEGQNVTLSCEQNLNHDAMYWYRQDPGQGLRLIYYSQIVNDFQKGDIAEGYSVSREKKESFPLTVTSAQKNPTAFYLCASSIGQNNEQFFGPGTRLTVL.

The rearrangement uses TRBV24-1 and TRBJ2-7, with D possibly matching TRBD1 (5 bases). The CDR3 runs to 16 residues. V was clipped by 3 bases and J by 5 bases, with 19 bases between them. Germline lookup yields CDR1 KGHDR and CDR2 SFDVKD. CDR3 residues: CATSDPGAGLVNEQYF. The CDR3, as DNA: TGTGCCACCAGTGATCCCGGCGCAGGGTTGGTCAACGAGCAGTACTTC.

A note on this clonotype: A much larger clone lies a single base off, so this may be a read error. The chain is built from TRBV7-9 and TRBJ2-3, with D possibly being TRBD1 (6 bases). The CDR3 covers 15 residues. Germline assignment: CDR1 SEHNR and CDR2 FQNEAQ (reference sequence). The CDR3 coding sequence is TGTGTCAGCAGCCGAGGGACACCGGGAACAGATACGCAGTATTTT. It encodes CVSSRGTPGTDTQYF.

This clonotype was counted a few times. The chain recombines TRBV6-1 with TRBJ2-7, with 9 bases matching TRBD1. V lost 5 bases, J lost 4 bases, and 9 bases stayed unmatched. Germline V CDR1 and CDR2: MNHNS, SASEGT. This CDR3 spans 15 amino acids. The CDR3 loop reads CASSHHGQGRYEQYF. In DNA, the CDR3 is TGTGCCAGCAGTCACCACGGACAGGGGAGATACGAGCAGTACTTC.

V gene TRBV4-2 combines with J gene TRBJ2-7; D is possibly TRBD2 (6 bases). V was pared by 2 bases and J by 6 bases, with 20 bases between. In germline, CDR1 is LGHNA, CDR2 YNFKEQ. The CDR3 runs to 16 residues. CDR3 protein: CASSQPTGAGWGEQYF. Written as DNA, the CDR3 is TGTGCCAGCAGCCAACCAACCGGGGCGGGATGGGGCGAGCAGTACTTC.

To note about this clonotype: One junction end does not reproduce the germline sequence, and a read error may be involved. This chain links TRBV2 with TRBJ2-7; D unclear. This CDR3 spans 12 amino acids. Germline CDR1 reads SNHLY; CDR2 reads FYNNEI. The CDR3 loop is CASSGNSYGQYF. The CDR3 DNA reads as TGTGCCAGCAGTGGAAATTCCTACGGGCAGTACTTC.

V is TRBV5-1 and J is TRBJ2-3; possible D gene TRBD2, 6 bases. The CDR3 has 14 residues. The germline V gene has CDR1 SGHRS and CDR2 YFSETQ. V lost 0 bases and J 5 bases, leaving 10 bases between the germline ends. This CDR3 is CASSLGLDLDTQYF. The CDR3 nucleotides are TGCGCCAGCAGCTTGGGACTAGATTTAGATACGCAGTATTTT.

This clonotype was seen many times. The chain joins TRBV11-2 to TRBJ1-2; D is unresolved. The CDR3 runs 15 residues. Trimming stripped 7 bases from V and 4 bases from J, with 19 bases between. Germline V gives CDR1 SGHAT, CDR2 FQNNGV. In nucleotides, the CDR3 is TGTGCCAGCAACCCTACAGCCGACTGGTCCTATGGCTACACCTTC. Amino acid sequence: CASNPTADWSYGYTF.

This clonotype was seen repeatedly, ten times or more. The chain combines TRBV7-2 with TRBJ2-1; tentative D call: TRBD2 (5 bases). The CDR3 has 14 amino acids. Trimming took off 5 bases at V and 9 bases at J, with 17 bases between the two ends. From germline, CDR1 is SGHTA and CDR2 FQGNSA. DNA of the CDR3: TGTGCCAGCAGCCCCCTAGCAGGAGGTGGTGAGCAGTTCTTC. It specifies CASSPLAGGGEQFF.

The chain uses TRBV24-1 and TRBJ2-2, with a possible D match to TRBD2 (6 bases). The CDR3 has 16 residues. V was shortened by 3 bases and J by 4 bases, with 14 bases between the two germline ends. Germline values: CDR1 KGHDR, CDR2 SFDVKD. The chain's CDR3 is CATSDDPGLITGELFF. In DNA, the CDR3 is TGTGCCACCAGTGATGACCCGGGACTGATCACCGGGGAGCTGTTTTTT.

J is TRBJ1-5 and V is TRBV6-5; TRBD1 aligns across 7 bases. The CDR3 covers 16 residues. Germline CDR1 is MNHEY and CDR2 is SVGAGI. The trim removed 2 bases at V and 3 bases at J, leaving 7 bases unmatched. This CDR3 reads CASSYRGPEINQPQHF. In DNA form, the CDR3 reads TGTGCCAGCAGTTACAGGGGGCCTGAGATCAATCAGCCCCAGCATTTT.

The rearrangement links TRBV5-6 to TRBJ1-6; D is unclear. Deletions cut 4 bases from V and 7 bases from J, with 21 bases between. There are 17 residues in the CDR3. The germline V gene has CDR1 SGHDT and CDR2 YYEEEE. The CDR3 sequence is CASSLTLGPELNSPLHF. The CDR3 DNA follows: TGTGCCAGCAGCCTGACTCTAGGCCCAGAACTAAATTCACCCCTCCACTTT.

This clonotype was found a few times. The rearrangement joins TRBV9 to TRBJ2-1; D remains unclear. Germline V CDR1 and CDR2: SGDLS, YYNGEE. V was pared by 2 bases and J by 0 bases, with 15 bases between. This CDR3 is 17 amino acids long. As DNA, the CDR3 is TGTGCCAGCAGCGTCCCCTCGCGGCATAGCTCCTACAATGAGCAGTTCTTC. Its translation: CASSVPSRHSSYNEQFF. Full variable domain (outside the CDR3, taken from reference TRBV9 and TRBJ2-1): DSGVTQTPKHLITATGQRVTLRCSPRSGDLSVYWYQQSLDQGLQFLIQYYNGEERAKGNILERFSAQQFPDLHSELNLSSLELGDSALYFCASSVPSRHSSYNEQFFGPGTRLTVL.

The V call is TRBV6-5, the J call TRBJ2-7, with a possible D match to TRBD2 (5 bases). The V gene's germline CDR1 is MNHEY and CDR2 SVGAGI. This CDR3 is 14 amino acids long. The V and J ends lost 2 bases and 4 bases respectively, with 12 bases between them. The CDR3 protein is CASSYAGVQYEQYF. The DNA for the CDR3 is TGTGCCAGCAGTTACGCGGGCGTTCAGTACGAGCAGTACTTC.

The sample holds a few counts of this clonotype. This could be a read error, since a much larger clone is one nucleotide away. V usage is TRBV5-5 and J usage is TRBJ2-7; a weak D match, TRBD2 (5 bases). Trimming left V 4 bases short and J 5 bases short, with 10 bases between. The CDR3 is made up of 12 amino acids. CDR1 SGHKS and CDR2 YYEKEE come from the germline V gene (reference sequence). Written as DNA, the CDR3 is TGTGCCAGCAGCCGAGGGAGCAACGAGCAGTACTTC. This translates into CASSRGSNEQYF.

This clonotype was detected ten times or more. The chain recombines TRBV7-9 with TRBJ1-4, with a tentative D call TRBD1 (5 bases). Trimming cost V 1 base and J 7 bases, with 13 bases left between them. Germline CDR1 SEHNR, CDR2 FQNEAQ (reference sequence). The CDR3 is 15 amino acids. CDR3 in amino acids: CASSLEGRVGEKLFF. Here the CDR3 DNA reads TGTGCCAGCAGCTTAGAGGGGCGCGTGGGTGAAAAACTGTTTTTT.